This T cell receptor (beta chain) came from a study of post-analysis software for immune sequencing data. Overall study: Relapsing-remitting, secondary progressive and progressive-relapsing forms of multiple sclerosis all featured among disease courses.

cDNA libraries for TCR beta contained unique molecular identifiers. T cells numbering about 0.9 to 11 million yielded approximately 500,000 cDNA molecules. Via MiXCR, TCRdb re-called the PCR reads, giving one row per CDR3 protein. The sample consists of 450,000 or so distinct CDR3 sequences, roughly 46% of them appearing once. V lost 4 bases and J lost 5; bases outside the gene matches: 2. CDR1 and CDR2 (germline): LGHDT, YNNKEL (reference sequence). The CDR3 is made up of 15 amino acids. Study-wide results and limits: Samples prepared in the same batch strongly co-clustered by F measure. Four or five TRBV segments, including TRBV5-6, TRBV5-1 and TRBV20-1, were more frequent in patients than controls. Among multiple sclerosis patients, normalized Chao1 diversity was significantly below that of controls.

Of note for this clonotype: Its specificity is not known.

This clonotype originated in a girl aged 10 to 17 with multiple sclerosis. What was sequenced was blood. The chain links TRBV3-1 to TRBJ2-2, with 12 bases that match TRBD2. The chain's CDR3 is CASSPGTSGTGELFF. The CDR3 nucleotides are TGTGCCAGCAGCCCAGGGACTAGCGGGACCGGGGAGCTGTTTTTT.